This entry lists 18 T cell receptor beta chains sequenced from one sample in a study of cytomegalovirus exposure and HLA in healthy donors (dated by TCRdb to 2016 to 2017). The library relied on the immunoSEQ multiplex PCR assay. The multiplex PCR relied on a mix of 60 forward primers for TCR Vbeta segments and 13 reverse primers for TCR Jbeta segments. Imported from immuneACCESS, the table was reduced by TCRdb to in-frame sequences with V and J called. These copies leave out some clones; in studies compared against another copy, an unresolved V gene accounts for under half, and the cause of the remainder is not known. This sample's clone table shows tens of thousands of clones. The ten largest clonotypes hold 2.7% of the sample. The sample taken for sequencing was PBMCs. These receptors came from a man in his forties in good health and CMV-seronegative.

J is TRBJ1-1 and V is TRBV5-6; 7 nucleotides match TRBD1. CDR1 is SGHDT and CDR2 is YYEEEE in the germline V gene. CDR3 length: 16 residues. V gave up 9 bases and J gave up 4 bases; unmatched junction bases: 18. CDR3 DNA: TGTGCCACTAGGAGGGGGCAAAGGGGTGACACCACTGAAGCTTTCTTT. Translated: CATRRGQRGDTTEAFF.

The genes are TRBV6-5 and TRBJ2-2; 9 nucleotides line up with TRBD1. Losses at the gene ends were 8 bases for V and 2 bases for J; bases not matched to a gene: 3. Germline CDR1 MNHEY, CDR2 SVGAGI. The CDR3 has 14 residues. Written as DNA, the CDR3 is TGTGCCAGCTTGGACAGGGGTAACACCGGGGAGCTGTTTTTT. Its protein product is CASLDRGNTGELFF.

CDR3 DNA sequence: TGTGCCAGCAGCGTAGAAGCGGGGGAAGATACGCAGTATTTT. Its translation is CASSVEAGEDTQYF. This sequence joins TRBV9 and TRBJ2-3, with 8 bases lining up with TRBD2. The CDR3 extends over 14 amino acids. V dropped 0 bases and J dropped 5; count of bases not matched to a gene: 2. Germline lookup yields CDR1 SGDLS and CDR2 YYNGEE. Drawing the rest from reference TRBV9 and TRBJ2-3, the complete variable domain is DSGVTQTPKHLITATGQRVTLRCSPRSGDLSVYWYQQSLDQGLQFLIQYYNGEERAKGNILERFSAQQFPDLHSELNLSSLELGDSALYFCASSVEAGEDTQYFGPGTRLTVL.

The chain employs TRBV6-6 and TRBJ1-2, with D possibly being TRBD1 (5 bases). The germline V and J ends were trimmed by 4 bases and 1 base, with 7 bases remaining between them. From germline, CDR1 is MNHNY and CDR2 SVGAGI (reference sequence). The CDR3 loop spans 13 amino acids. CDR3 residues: CASSSQGNYGYTF. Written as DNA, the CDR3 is TGTGCCAGCAGTTCCCAGGGTAACTATGGCTACACCTTC.

CDR3 loop: CASRYGTDTYEQYF. The CDR3 DNA reads TGTGCCAGCAGGTACGGGACAGACACCTACGAGCAGTACTTC. The chain carries TRBV6-1 and TRBJ2-7, with 7 bases that match TRBD1. V shed 6 bases and J 2 bases; nucleotides not matched to a gene: 7. Germline V lookup: CDR1 MNHNS, CDR2 SASEGT. The CDR3 has 14 residues.

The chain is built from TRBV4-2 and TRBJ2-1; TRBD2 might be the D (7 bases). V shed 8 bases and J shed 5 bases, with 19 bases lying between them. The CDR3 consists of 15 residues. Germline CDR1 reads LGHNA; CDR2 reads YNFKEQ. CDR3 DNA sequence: TGTGCCAGCCACCTTAGGGGGGGGCCGGACAATGAGCAGTTCTTC. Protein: CASHLRGGPDNEQFF.

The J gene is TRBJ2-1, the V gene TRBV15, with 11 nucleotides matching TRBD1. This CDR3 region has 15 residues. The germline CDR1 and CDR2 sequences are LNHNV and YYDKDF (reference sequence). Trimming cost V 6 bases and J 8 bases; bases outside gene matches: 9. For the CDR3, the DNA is TGTGCCACCAGGCTTCCGGGACAGGGGGTTCATGAGCAGTTCTTC. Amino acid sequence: CATRLPGQGVHEQFF. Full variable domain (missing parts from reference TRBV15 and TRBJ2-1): DAMVIQNPRYQVTQFGKPVTLSCSQTLNHNVMYWYQQKSSQAPKLLFHYYDKDFNNEADTPDNFQSRRPNTSFCFLDIRSPGLGDTAMYLCATRLPGQGVHEQFFGPGTRLTVL.

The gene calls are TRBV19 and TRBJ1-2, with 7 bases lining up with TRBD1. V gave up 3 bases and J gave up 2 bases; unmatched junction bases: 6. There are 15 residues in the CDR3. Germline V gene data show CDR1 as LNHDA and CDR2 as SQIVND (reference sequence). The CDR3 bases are TGTGCCAGTAGTATGTTGGAGGGGGCGAACTATGGCTACACCTTC. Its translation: CASSMLEGANYGYTF.

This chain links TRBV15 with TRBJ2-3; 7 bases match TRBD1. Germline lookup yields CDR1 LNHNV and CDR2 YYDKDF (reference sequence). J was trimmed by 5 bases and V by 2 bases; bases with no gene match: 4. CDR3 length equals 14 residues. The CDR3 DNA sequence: TGTGCCACCAGCAGAAATACAGGGGTAGATACGCAGTATTTT. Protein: CATSRNTGVDTQYF. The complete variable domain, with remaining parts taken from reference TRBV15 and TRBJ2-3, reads DAMVIQNPRYQVTQFGKPVTLSCSQTLNHNVMYWYQQKSSQAPKLLFHYYDKDFNNEADTPDNFQSRRPNTSFCFLDIRSPGLGDTAMYLCATSRNTGVDTQYFGPGTRLTVL.

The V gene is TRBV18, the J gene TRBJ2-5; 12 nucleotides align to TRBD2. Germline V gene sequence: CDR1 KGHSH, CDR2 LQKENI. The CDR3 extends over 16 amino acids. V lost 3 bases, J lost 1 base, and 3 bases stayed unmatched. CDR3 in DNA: TGTGCCAGCTCACCCGGGACTAGCGGGCCCCAAGAGACCCAGTACTTC. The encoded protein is CASSPGTSGPQETQYF.

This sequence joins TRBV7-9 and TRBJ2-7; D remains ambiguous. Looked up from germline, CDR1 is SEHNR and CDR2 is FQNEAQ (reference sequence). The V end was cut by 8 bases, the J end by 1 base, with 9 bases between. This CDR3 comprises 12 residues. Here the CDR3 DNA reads TGTGCCAGCTCGGGTTTATCCTACGAGCAGTACTTC. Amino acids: CASSGLSYEQYF. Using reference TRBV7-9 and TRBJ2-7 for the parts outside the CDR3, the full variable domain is DTGVSQNPRHKITKRGQNVTFRCDPISEHNRLYWYRQTLGQGPEFLTYFQNEAQLEKSRLLSDRFSAERPKGSFSTLEIQRTEQGDSAMYLCASSGLSYEQYFGPGTRLTVT.

In DNA form, the CDR3 reads TGTGCCTGGAGTGTACTTGGGGGGACCACAGATACGCAGTATTTT. It translates to CAWSVLGGTTDTQYF. V usage is TRBV30 and J usage is TRBJ2-3; possible D gene TRBD2, 6 bases. The CDR3 totals 15 residues. Germline loops: CDR1 GTSNPN, CDR2 SVGIG (reference sequence). Trimming cost V 0 bases and J 2 bases, with 12 bases left between them.

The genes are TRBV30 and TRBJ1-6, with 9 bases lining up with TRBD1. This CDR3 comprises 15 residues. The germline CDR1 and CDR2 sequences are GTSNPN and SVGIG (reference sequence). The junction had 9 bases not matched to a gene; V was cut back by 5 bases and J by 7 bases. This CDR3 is CAWATGTGYNSPLHF. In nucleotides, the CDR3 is TGTGCCTGGGCGACCGGGACAGGGTACAATTCACCCCTCCACTTT.

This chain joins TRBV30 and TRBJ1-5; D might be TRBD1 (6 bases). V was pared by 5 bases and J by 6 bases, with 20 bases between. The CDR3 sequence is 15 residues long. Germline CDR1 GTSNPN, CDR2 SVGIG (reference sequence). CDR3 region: CAWASGEVGSQPQHF. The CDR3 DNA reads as TGTGCCTGGGCCTCAGGGGAAGTGGGCAGTCAGCCCCAGCATTTT.

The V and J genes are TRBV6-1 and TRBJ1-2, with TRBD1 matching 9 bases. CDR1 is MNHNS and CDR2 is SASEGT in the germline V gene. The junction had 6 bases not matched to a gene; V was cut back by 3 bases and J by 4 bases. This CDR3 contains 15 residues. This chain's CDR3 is CASSEGQGGAYGYTF. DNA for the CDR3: TGTGCCAGCAGTGAGGGACAGGGAGGCGCCTATGGCTACACCTTC.

The CDR3 protein is CASSQILEYRAEAFF. The CDR3 coding sequence is TGCGCCAGCAGCCAGATCCTCGAATATCGGGCTGAAGCTTTCTTT. This chain connects TRBV4-1 to TRBJ1-1; D ambiguous. The length of the CDR3 is 15 residues. Trimming left V 3 bases short and J 6 bases short, with 17 bases between. The germline V gene encodes CDR1 MGHRA and CDR2 YSYEKL.

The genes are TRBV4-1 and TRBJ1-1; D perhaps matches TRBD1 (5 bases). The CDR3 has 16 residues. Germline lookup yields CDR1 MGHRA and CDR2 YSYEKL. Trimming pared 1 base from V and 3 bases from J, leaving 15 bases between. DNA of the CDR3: TGCGCCAGCAGCCAAGGTACTCGGGCCAGGGACACTGAAGCTTTCTTT. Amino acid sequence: CASSQGTRARDTEAFF.

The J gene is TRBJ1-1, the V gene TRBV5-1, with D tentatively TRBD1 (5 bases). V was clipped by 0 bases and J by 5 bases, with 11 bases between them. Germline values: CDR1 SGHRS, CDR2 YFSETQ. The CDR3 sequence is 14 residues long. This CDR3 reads CASSLAGGETEAFF. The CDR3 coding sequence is TGCGCCAGCAGCTTGGCCGGGGGGGAGACTGAAGCTTTCTTT.